What follows describes a single T cell receptor (beta chain). The CDR3 length is 12 residues. Deletions cut 5 bases from V and 5 bases from J, with 9 bases between. Germline V gene sequence: CDR1 SGHAT, CDR2 FQNNGV. This sample stems from a study of CD8+CD57+ T cells in acquired aplastic anemia. TCR beta VDJ and CDR3 profiling used genomic DNA as template. TCRdb independently ran MiXCR on the reads; one entry per CDR3 protein. The profile shows more than 250,000 distinct CDR3 sequences, 45% to 70% of them singletons. The sample consisted of sorted CD4+, CD8+, or CD8+CD57+ T cells (not recorded which) from PBMCs. The TCR was taken from a human donor with severe aplastic anemia or a healthy control (not recorded which). The V gene is TRBV11-2, the J gene TRBJ2-5; D might be TRBD2 (6 bases). The CDR3 DNA follows: TGTGCCAGCAGCACAAGCGGGGAGACCCAGTACTTC. This translates into CASSTSGETQYF.